The TCR beta chain described here comes from a study of PD-1 blockade in classical Hodgkin lymphoma. Study at large: Patients were administered nivolumab (3 mg/kg intravenously) every 2 weeks. General observations from the study: With CD4+ cells, TCR diversity rose significantly by C4D1, but not with CD8+ cells. Newly diagnosed patients had baseline TCR diversity that was reportedly lower than that of healthy donors. Lower baseline TCR diversity marked trial partial responders and progressors.

Libraries were prepared by immunoSEQ multiplex PCR; TCRdb keeps only in-frame clonotypes and omits some of them. The sample lists about 100,000 clones; about nine tenths were seen once. This clone was seen just once. Its antigen is currently unknown. Each patient relapsed following autologous stem cell transplantation, and prior brentuximab vedotin exposure differed. The clonotype originates from a human donor with classical Hodgkin lymphoma. The specimen was peripheral blood mononuclear cells (PBMCs), collected before the second cycle of nivolumab.

CDR3: CASSAQGRNQPQHF. In nucleotides, the CDR3 is TGTGCCAGCAGCGCACAGGGGCGCAATCAGCCCCAGCATTTT. The chain employs TRBV7-9 and TRBJ1-5; 7 bases align to TRBD1. Germline V gives CDR1 SEHNR, CDR2 FQNEAQ (reference sequence). Trimming at V came to 5 bases and at J to 2 bases, leaving 3 bases not matched to a gene. The CDR3 runs 14 residues.